The clone carrying this T cell receptor (beta chain) was detected ten times or more. This entry is derived from a study of T cells in Graves' hyperthyroidism and ophthalmopathy. It was RNA transcripts that yielded the amplified TCR beta CDR3 regions. The HTBI set primed first-round TCR CDR3 RT-PCR. In TCRdb, the multiplex PCR reads were re-called with MiXCR into one record per CDR3 protein. The table has about 480,000 distinct CDR3 sequences, approximately 24% seen once. Diagnoses were established using clinical symptoms, serum thyroxine and TRAb, thyroid ultrasound and orbital computed tomography. CDR3 length: 11 residues. Between the trimmed V and J ends, which lost 5 bases and 5 bases, there was a span of 6 bases. Germline V gene data show CDR1 as SEHNR and CDR2 as FQNEAQ (reference sequence).

Sequencing was done on a sample of blood. The TCR comes from a woman aged 30 to 39 with Graves' ophthalmopathy. V and J are TRBV7-9 and TRBJ2-5; D call uncertain. The CDR3 DNA sequence: TGTGCCAGCAGCCCCGCGGAGACCCAGTACTTC. It yields the protein CASSPAETQYF.